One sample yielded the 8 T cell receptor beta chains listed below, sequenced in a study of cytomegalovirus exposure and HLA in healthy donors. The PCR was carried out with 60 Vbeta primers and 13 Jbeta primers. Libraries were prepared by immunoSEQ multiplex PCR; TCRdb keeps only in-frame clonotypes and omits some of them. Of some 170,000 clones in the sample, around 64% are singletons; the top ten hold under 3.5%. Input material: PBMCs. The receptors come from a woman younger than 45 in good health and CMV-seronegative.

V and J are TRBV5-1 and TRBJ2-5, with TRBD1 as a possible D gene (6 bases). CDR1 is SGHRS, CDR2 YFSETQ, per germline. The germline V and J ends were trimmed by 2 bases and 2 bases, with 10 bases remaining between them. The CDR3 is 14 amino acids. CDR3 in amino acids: CASSFLGTQETQYF. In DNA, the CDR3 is TGCGCCAGCAGCTTCCTCGGGACACAAGAGACCCAGTACTTC.

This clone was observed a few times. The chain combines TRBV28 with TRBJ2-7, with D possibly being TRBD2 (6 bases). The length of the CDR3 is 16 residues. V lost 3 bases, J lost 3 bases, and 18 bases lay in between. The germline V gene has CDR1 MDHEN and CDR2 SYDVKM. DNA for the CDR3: TGTGCCAGCAGTTTCTCGCTGGGCGGGGTTCTCTACGAGCAGTACTTC. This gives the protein CASSFSLGGVLYEQYF. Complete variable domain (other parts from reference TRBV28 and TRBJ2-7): DVKVTQSSRYLVKRTGEKVFLECVQDMDHENMFWYRQDPGLGLRLIYFSYDVKMKEKGDIPEGYSVSREKKERFSLILESASTNQTSMYLCASSFSLGGVLYEQYFGPGTRLTVT.

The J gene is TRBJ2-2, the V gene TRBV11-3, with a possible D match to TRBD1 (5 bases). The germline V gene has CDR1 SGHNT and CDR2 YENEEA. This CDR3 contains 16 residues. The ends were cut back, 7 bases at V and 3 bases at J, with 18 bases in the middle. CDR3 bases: TGTGCCAGCACCTCCTTTCAGGGCGCGGACACCGGGGAGCTGTTTTTT. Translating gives CASTSFQGADTGELFF.

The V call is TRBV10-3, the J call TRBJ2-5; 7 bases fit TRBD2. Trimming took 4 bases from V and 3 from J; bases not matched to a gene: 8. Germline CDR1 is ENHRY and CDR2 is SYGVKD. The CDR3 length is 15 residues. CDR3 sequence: CAISGASGVEETQYF. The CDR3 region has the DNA TGTGCCATCAGTGGGGCTAGCGGCGTGGAAGAGACCCAGTACTTC.

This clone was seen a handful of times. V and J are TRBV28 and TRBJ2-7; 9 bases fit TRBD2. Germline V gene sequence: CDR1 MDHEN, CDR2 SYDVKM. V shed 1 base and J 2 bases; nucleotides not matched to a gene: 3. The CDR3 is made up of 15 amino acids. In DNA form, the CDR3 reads TGTGCCAGCAGTTTATTTGAGCGGGAGGCCTACGAGCAGTACTTC. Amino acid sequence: CASSLFEREAYEQYF.

This chain's CDR3 is CASSLEGPSYEQYF. The CDR3, as DNA: TGTGCCAGCAGTTTAGAGGGTCCGAGCTACGAGCAGTACTTC. The V call is TRBV27, the J call TRBJ2-7, with D perhaps matching TRBD2 (5 bases). V was clipped by 2 bases and J by 3 bases, with 11 bases between them. Germline V gene data show CDR1 as MNHEY and CDR2 as SMNVEV (reference sequence). This CDR3 contains 14 residues.

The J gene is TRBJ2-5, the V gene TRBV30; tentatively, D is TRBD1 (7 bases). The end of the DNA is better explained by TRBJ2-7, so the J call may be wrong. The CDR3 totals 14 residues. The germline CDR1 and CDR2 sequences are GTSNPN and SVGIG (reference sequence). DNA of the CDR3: TGTGCCTGGGGAGGACAGGAGGGGGTATACGAGCAGTACTTC. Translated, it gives CAWGGQEGVYEQYF.

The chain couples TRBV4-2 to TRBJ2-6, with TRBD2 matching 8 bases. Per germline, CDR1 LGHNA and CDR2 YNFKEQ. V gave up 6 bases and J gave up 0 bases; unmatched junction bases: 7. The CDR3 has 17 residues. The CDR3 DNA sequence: TGTGCCAGCAGAGAGGGAGCGGGGGTCTCTGGGGCCAACGTCCTGACTTTC. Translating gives CASREGAGVSGANVLTF.